A selection of T cell receptor beta chains follows, all from one sample in a study of shared clonotypes between healthy human individuals. Profiled with immunoSEQ multiplex PCR; TCRdb holds only in-frame clones, not every one. The table shows about 1,900,000 clones, with approximately 95% occurring only once. The sequenced material came from naive CD8+ T cells sorted from blood. These receptors were taken from a man aged 18 to 29 in good health. The CDR3 runs from the conserved cysteine through the conserved F or W. D genes are given only for firm matches. Clone size is shown for a subset of rows, as once, few, many or a class of expanded clone.

>17|TRBV15|TRBD1|TRBJ2-3|-
CATSRDGTGGLGDTQYF
TGTGCCACCAGCAGAGATGGGACAGGGGGTTTGGGAGATACGCAGTATTTT
>14|TRBV7-8|-|TRBJ1-1|once
CASSLGMMNTEAFF
TGTGCCAGCAGCTTAGGGATGATGAACACTGAAGCTTTCTTT
>12|TRBV27|-|TRBJ2-1|-
CASSDHGDEQFF
TGTGCCAGCAGTGACCACGGCGATGAGCAGTTCTTC
>16|TRBV5-6|TRBD1|TRBJ2-1|-
CASSFWTGSGYNEQFF
TGTGCCAGCAGCTTCTGGACAGGGTCAGGGTACAATGAGCAGTTCTTC
>18|TRBV5-1|TRBD2|TRBJ2-3|-
CASSLGLAGITSTDTQYF
TGCGCCAGCAGCTTAGGACTAGCGGGGATCACTAGCACAGATACGCAGTATTTT
>11|TRBV29-1|-|TRBJ2-2|-
CSVDTTGELFF
TGCAGCGTTGACACAACCGGGGAGCTGTTTTTT
>16|TRBV4-1|-|TRBJ2-1|-
CASSQERGNLYNEQFF
TGCGCCAGCAGCCAAGAACGAGGGAACCTCTACAATGAGCAGTTCTTC
>14|TRBV1|-|TRBJ2-4|-
CTSSQGVAKNIQYF
TGCACCAGCAGCCAGGGAGTAGCCAAAAACATTCAGTACTTC
>12|TRBV10-2|TRBD1|TRBJ1-2|-
CASIGQGGGYTF
TGCGCCAGCATAGGACAGGGGGGCGGCTACACCTTC
>14|TRBV9|-|TRBJ1-3|-
CASSVVSSGNTIYF
TGTGCCAGCAGCGTAGTGAGCTCTGGAAACACCATATATTTT
>13|TRBV27|-|TRBJ1-1|-
CASSLVQSTEAFF
TGTGCCAGCAGTTTAGTTCAGAGCACTGAAGCTTTCTTT
>14|TRBV6-5|TRBD1|TRBJ2-7|-
CASNDRGIGYEQYF
TGTGCCAGCAACGACAGGGGGATTGGGTACGAGCAGTACTTC
>16|TRBV9|TRBD1|TRBJ2-2|-
CASSTWDRGNTGELFF
TGTGCCAGCAGCACCTGGGACAGGGGGAACACCGGGGAGCTGTTTTTT
>14|TRBV4-3|-|TRBJ2-7|-
CASSQAWDSYEQYF
TGCGCCAGCAGCCAAGCGTGGGACTCCTACGAGCAGTACTTC
>14|TRBV7-9|-|TRBJ2-7|-
CASSPGLENYEQYF
TGTGCCAGCAGCCCCGGACTGGAAAACTACGAGCAGTACTTC
>17|TRBV6-1|-|TRBJ2-3|-
CASSEDGRGEPTDTQYF
TGTGCCAGCAGTGAAGATGGCAGGGGGGAACCCACAGATACGCAGTATTTT
>15|TRBV18|TRBD2|TRBJ2-7|-
CASSPPAGGLYEQYF
TGTGCCAGCTCACCACCCGCGGGGGGCCTCTACGAGCAGTACTTC
>13|TRBV27|TRBD1|TRBJ2-7|few
CASSPGQGYEQYF
TGTGCCAGCAGTCCGGGACAGGGGTACGAGCAGTACTTC
>15|TRBV27|TRBD2|TRBJ2-1|-
CASSSGTSGNNEQFF
TGTGCCAGCAGTTCCGGGACTAGCGGCAACAATGAGCAGTTCTTC
>13|TRBV9|-|TRBJ2-1|-
CASSVVSGNEQFF
TGTGCCAGCAGCGTAGTGAGCGGCAATGAGCAGTTCTTC
>14|TRBV7-9|TRBD2|TRBJ2-7|-
CASSYLAGSYEQYF
TGTGCCAGCAGCTACCTAGCGGGTTCCTACGAGCAGTACTTC
>17|TRBV15|-|TRBJ2-2|-
CATSRDWTRQNTGELFF
TGTGCCACCAGCAGAGACTGGACACGACAGAACACCGGGGAGCTGTTTTTT